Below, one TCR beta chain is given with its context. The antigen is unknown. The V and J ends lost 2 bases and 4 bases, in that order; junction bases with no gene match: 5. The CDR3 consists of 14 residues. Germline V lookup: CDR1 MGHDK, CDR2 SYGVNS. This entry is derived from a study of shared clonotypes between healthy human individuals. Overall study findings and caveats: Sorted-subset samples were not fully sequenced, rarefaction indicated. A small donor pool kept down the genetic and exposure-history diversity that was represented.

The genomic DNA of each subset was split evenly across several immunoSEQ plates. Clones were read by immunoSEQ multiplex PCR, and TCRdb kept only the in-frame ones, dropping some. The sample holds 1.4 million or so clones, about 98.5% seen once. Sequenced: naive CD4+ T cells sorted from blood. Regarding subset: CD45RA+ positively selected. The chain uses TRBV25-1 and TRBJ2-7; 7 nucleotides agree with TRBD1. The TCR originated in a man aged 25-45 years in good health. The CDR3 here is CASSELTGKYEQYF. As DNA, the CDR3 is TGTGCCAGCAGTGAACTGACAGGGAAGTACGAGCAGTACTTC.